This T cell receptor beta chain stems from a study of vaccination effects on CD4 cells after COVID-19. Expansion with viral peptide pools was applied to antigen-specific CD4+ T cells by the ViraFEST assay prior to sequencing. Investigators separated out CD4+ T cells once around 11 days of culture had passed. Documented for the person is a PCR-confirmed SARS-CoV-2 infection occurring between March and December 2020. CDR3 length: 15 amino acids. Trimming took 4 bases from V and 2 from J; bases not matched to a gene: 5. Germline lookup yields CDR1 SGHRS and CDR2 YFSETQ. Produced via immunoSEQ multiplex PCR; TCRdb's table is partial and in-frame only. The sample lists over 20,000 clones, under 75% occurring once. Remarks on this clone: The antigen is undetermined.

This chain links TRBV5-1 with TRBJ1-4; the match to TRBD1 covers 7 bases. The TCR was taken from a human donor who had a prior SARS-CoV-2 infection. Source: CD4+ T cells from PBMCs cultured with a peptide pool, taken before COVID-19 vaccination. CDR3 residues: CASSIGTATNEKLFF. DNA for the CDR3: TGCGCCAGCAGCATCGGGACAGCTACTAATGAAAAACTGTTTTTT.